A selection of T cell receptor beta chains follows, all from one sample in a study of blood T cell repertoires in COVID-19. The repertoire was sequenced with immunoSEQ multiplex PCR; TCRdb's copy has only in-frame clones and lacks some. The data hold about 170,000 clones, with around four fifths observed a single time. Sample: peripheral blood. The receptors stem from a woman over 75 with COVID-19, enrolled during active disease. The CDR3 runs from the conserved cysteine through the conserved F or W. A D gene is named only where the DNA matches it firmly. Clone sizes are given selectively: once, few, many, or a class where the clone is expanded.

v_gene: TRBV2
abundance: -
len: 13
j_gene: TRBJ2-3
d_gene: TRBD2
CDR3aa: CASRPGLGDTQYF
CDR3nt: TGTGCCAGCAGGCCGGGACTAGGTGATACGCAGTATTTT

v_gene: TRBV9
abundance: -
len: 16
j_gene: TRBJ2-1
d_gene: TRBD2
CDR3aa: CASSVTSSGGYNEQFF
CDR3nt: TGTGCCAGCAGCGTTACTTCTAGCGGGGGTTACAATGAGCAGTTCTTC

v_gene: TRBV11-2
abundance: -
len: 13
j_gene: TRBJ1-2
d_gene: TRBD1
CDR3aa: CASSQGQNYGYTF
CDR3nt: TGTGCCAGCAGCCAGGGACAGAACTATGGCTACACCTTC

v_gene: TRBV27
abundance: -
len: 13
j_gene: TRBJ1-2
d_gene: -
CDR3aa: CASSPRGPYGYTF
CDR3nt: TGTGCCAGCAGTCCCAGGGGCCCCTATGGCTACACCTTC

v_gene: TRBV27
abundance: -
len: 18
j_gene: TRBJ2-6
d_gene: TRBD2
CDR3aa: CASTPRRGGHGGANVLTF
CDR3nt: TGTGCCAGCACCCCGCGGCGGGGGGGTCACGGTGGGGCCAACGTCCTGACTTTC

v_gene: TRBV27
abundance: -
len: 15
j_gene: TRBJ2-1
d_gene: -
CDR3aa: CASSSGILQGDEQFF
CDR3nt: TGTGCCAGCAGTTCGGGCATACTGCAGGGCGATGAGCAGTTCTTC

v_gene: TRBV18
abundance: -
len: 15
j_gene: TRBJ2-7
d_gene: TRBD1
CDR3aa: CASSHYRDSPYEQYF
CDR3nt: TGTGCCAGCTCGCATTACCGGGACAGCCCCTACGAGCAGTACTTC

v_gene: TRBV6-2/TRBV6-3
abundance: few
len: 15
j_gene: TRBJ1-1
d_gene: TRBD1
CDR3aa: CASSYGGQGNTEAFF
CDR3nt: TGTGCCAGCAGTTACGGGGGACAGGGGAACACTGAAGCTTTCTTT

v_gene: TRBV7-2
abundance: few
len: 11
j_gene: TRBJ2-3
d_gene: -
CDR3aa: CASSFEDTQYF
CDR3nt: TGTGCCAGCAGCTTCGAGGATACGCAGTATTTT

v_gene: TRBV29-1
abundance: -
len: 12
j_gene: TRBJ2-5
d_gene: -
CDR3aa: CSVDQGGETQYF
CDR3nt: TGCAGCGTTGACCAGGGAGGAGAGACCCAGTACTTC

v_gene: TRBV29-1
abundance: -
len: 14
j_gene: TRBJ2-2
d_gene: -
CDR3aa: CSVESGVNTGELFF
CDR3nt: TGCAGCGTTGAATCGGGAGTGAACACCGGGGAGCTGTTTTTT

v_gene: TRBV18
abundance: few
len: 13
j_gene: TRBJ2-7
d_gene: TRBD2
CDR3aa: CASSPGLAYEQYF
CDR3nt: TGTGCCAGCTCACCCGGACTAGCCTACGAGCAGTACTTC

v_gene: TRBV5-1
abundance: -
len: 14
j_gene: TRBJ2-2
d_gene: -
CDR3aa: CASRLDITTGELFF
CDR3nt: TGCGCCAGCAGGCTCGACATTACCACCGGGGAGCTGTTTTTT

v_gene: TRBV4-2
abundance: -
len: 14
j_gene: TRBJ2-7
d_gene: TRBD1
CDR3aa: CASSQEPRGYEQYF
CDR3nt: TGTGCCAGCAGCCAAGAACCCAGGGGGTACGAGCAGTACTTC

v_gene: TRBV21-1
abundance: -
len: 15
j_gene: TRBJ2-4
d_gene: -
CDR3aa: CASSPLQLAKNIQYF
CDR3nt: TGTGCCAGCAGCCCGCTACAGCTAGCCAAAAACATTCAGTACTTC

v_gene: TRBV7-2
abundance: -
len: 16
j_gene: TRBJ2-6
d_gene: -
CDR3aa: CASSLRSGSGANVLTF
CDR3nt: TGTGCCAGCAGCTTACGATCGGGGAGTGGGGCCAACGTCCTGACTTTC

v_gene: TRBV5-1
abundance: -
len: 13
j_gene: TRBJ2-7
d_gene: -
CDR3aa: CASSLAGDGEQYF
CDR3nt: TGCGCCAGCAGCTTGGCGGGGGACGGCGAGCAGTACTTC

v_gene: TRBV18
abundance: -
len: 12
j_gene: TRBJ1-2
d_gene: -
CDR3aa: CASSPTGYGETF
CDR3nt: TGTGCCAGCTCACCAACTGGGTACGGGGAGACCTTC

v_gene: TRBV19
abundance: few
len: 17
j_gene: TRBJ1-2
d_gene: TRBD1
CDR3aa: CASTSGQGVLQTYGYTF
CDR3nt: TGTGCCAGTACCTCGGGACAGGGGGTCCTCCAGACCTATGGCTACACCTTC

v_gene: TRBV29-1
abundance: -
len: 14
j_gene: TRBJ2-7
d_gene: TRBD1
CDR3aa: CSVTRQGYVYEQYF
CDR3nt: TGCAGCGTTACCCGACAGGGGTATGTTTACGAGCAGTACTTC

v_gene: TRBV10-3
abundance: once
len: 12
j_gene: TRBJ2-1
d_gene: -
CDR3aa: CAIRGLLNEQFF
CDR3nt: TGTGCCATCAGGGGACTTCTAAATGAGCAGTTCTTC

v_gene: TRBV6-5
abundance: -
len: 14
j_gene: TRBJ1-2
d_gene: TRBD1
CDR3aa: CASSFLDRGYGYTF
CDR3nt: TGTGCCAGCAGTTTCCTGGACAGGGGCTATGGCTACACCTTC

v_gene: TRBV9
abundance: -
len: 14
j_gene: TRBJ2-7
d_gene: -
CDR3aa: CASSTGAGGREQYF
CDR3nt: TGTGCCAGCAGCACCGGGGCAGGGGGGCGCGAGCAGTACTTC

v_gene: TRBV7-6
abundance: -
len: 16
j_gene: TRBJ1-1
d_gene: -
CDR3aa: CASSNGGSFHNTEAFF
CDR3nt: TGTGCCAGCAGTAATGGTGGCAGTTTCCATAACACTGAAGCTTTCTTT

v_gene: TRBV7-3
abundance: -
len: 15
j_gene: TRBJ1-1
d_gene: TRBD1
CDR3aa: CASADRARLNTEAFF
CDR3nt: TGTGCCAGTGCGGACAGGGCTAGATTGAACACTGAAGCTTTCTTT

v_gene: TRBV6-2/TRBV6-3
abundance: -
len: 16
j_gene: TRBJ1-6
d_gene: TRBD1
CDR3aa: CASSARTGPGPSPLHF
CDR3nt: TGTGCCAGCAGTGCCCGGACAGGGCCGGGGCCTTCACCCCTCCACTTT

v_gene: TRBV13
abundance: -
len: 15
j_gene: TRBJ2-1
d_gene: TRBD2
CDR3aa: CASSWRTSGSHEQFF
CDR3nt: TGTGCCAGCAGCTGGCGGACTAGCGGGAGTCATGAGCAGTTCTTC

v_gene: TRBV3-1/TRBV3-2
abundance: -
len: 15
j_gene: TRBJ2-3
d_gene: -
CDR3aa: CAYAEGVKGTDTQYF
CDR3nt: TGTGCCTACGCCGAGGGGGTTAAGGGCACAGATACGCAGTATTTT

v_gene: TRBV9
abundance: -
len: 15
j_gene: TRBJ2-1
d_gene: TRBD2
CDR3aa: CASSVASGNYNEQFF
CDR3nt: TGTGCCAGCAGCGTAGCTAGCGGGAATTACAATGAGCAGTTCTTC

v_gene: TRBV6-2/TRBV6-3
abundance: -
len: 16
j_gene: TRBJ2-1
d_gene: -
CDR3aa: CASSSPGAAPYNEQFF
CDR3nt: TGTGCCAGCAGTTCCCCTGGGGCGGCCCCCTACAATGAGCAGTTCTTC

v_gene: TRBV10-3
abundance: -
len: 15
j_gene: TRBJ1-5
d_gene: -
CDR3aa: CAISETGVVNQPQHF
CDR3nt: TGTGCCATCAGTGAGACCGGGGTGGTCAATCAGCCCCAGCATTTT

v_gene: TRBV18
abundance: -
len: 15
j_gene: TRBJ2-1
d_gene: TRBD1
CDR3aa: CASSPRQGGYNEQFF
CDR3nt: TGTGCCAGCTCACCAAGACAGGGTGGGTACAATGAGCAGTTCTTC

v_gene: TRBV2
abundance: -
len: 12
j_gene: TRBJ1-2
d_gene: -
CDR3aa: CASSAQGNGYTF
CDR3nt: TGTGCCAGCAGTGCTCAGGGCAACGGCTACACCTTC

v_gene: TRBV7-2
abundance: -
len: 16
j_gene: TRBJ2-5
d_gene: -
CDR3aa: CASSPDPTRGVETQYF
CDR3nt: TGTGCCAGCAGCCCCGACCCGACTAGGGGTGTAGAGACCCAGTACTTC